The present entry profiles one TCR beta chain with its context. This clone's antigen is unknown. Base qualities are not recorded, but no much larger clone differs from it by a single base. The time point label here, explained by the study, means: about 28 days (+/-7) after the second vaccine dose. Because spike-specific TCR depth and breadth did not differ between the two schedules, AZD1222 recipients who got a second dose at roughly 4 weeks were pooled with those who got a second dose at roughly 12 weeks. Vaccinee samples were obtained from the UK trials COV001 and COV002, which included a single-blind randomized controlled phase 2/3 trial of AZD1222 (ChAdOx1 nCoV-19) in healthy adults. For TCRbeta chain sequencing, PBMC samples were collected from trial participants at day 0 and at day 28 after the second dose. The CDR1 and CDR2 encoded by the germline V gene are SQVTM and ANQGSEA. From its cysteine to its phenylalanine, the CDR3 spans 14 amino acids. Only the CDR3 part of the read is kept: 42 bases, read in frame from the first base. Cut back by 4 bases and 0 bases, the V and J ends lie 12 bases apart.

The CDR3 regions of human TCRbeta chains were analyzed by immunosequencing. As for the authors' bioinformatics: TCRs in the repertoires were matched against a reference library of SARS-CoV-2-specific TCRs that had been generated with the MIRA antigen-specificity platform. Breadth was defined as the fraction of unique TCRs that were SARS-CoV-2-associated. Depth was defined as the fraction of total T cells that were SARS-CoV-2-associated. Using the MIRA data, each spike-specific TCR was mapped to the spike region that the TCR reacts to and placed in a CD4 or CD8 class. Log10-transformed breadth and depth values were compared by one-way ANOVA with Sidak's multiple comparisons tests. The source is immuneACCESS, and TCRdb retained only in-frame sequences with V and J called. Part of the clones is not carried over; for the studies checked, unresolved V genes explain less than half of this, and the remainder is unexplained. The DNA gave D and trimming, while V, J and clone size come from that table. A total of about 160,000 clones appear in this sample, roughly 90% of them only once. The ten largest make up roughly 4.3% of the sample.

This entry comes from a study of T cell responses to AZD1222 COVID-19 vaccine (TCRdb year 2021). About the investigation overall: A total of 230 to 250 trial participants underwent TCR sequencing, of whom some 210 received two doses of AZD1222 and some 25 received two doses of the MenACWY control vaccine. Trial participants were enrolled by age into 18-55, 56-69 and 70-plus year subgroups, with 148, 28 and 57 TCR-sequenced participants respectively. Study-level results and caveats: Because no day 14 peak-response samples were available, repertoires were characterized only after the peak T cell response. A significant rise in spike-specific TCR breadth and depth was observed after two AZD1222 doses relative to day 0 and relative to MenACWY recipients. The vaccine-associated CD4 TCRs covered the entire spike protein, and the dominant responses fell in regions 160-218 and 743-854. Conclusions about previously exposed vaccinees are limited, since just five or six AZD1222 recipients were seropositive for SARS-CoV-2 at baseline. Participants were mostly white British, with more females than males. The authors suggested clonal diversity may have been underestimated. The 56-69-year group was small, and its depth increase did not reach significance, likely because of low power. Nearly half of unique spike-specific TCRs reportedly recognized epitopes outside regions mutated in the B.1.351 and B.1.1.7 variants.

This specimen consisted of peripheral blood, obtained 28 days after the second AZD1222 dose. Recombination connected TRBV29-1 to TRBJ2-5, with TRBD2 as a weak D call on 5 bases. This sequence originates from an adult who received the AZD1222 COVID-19 vaccine. The sequenced DNA is TGCAGCGTTGTCCCCCCGGGGTACCAAGAGACCCAGTACTTC. The resulting protein is CSVVPPGYQETQYF.